One and the same sample provided the 32 T cell receptor beta chains below, sequenced in a study of cytomegalovirus exposure and HLA in healthy donors. Sequenced by immunoSEQ multiplex PCR; TCRdb stores in-frame clones only, minus some. The sample includes a few hundred thousand clones, 80% to 95% of them seen just once. The specimen sequenced was PBMCs. These receptors were obtained from a woman aged 18-35 years in good health and CMV-seronegative.

This chain uses TRBV19 with TRBJ1-1; no firm D call. This CDR3 comprises 16 residues. Germline V CDR1 and CDR2: LNHDA, SQIVND (reference sequence). The V gene lost 7 bases and the J gene lost 1 base, with 19 bases spanning the gap. The CDR3 sequence is CASKRASGDQNTEAFF. CDR3 nucleotide sequence: TGTGCCAGTAAGAGGGCGTCGGGTGATCAGAACACTGAAGCTTTCTTT.

The chain has TRBV6-5 and TRBJ1-2, with 7 positions matching TRBD1. V dropped 7 bases and J dropped 4; count of bases not matched to a gene: 9. Germline CDR1 is MNHEY and CDR2 is SVGAGI. CDR3 size: 14 residues. The CDR3 sequence is CASNEQGTPYGYTF. The CDR3 region has the DNA TGTGCCAGCAATGAACAGGGGACTCCCTATGGCTACACCTTC.

This chain links TRBV28 with TRBJ2-7; maybe TRBD2 (5 bases). This CDR3 region has 10 residues. Per the germline V gene, CDR1 is MDHEN and CDR2 is SYDVKM. V was clipped by 6 bases and J by 5 bases, with 5 bases between them. CDR3 amino acids: CASRGDEQYF. CDR3 sequence (DNA): TGTGCCAGCAGGGGAGACGAGCAGTACTTC.

The chain is built from TRBV13 and TRBJ2-7, with 10 nucleotides matching TRBD1. Trimming removed 3 bases from V and 3 bases from J; junction bases left unmatched: 5. Germline CDR1 and CDR2: PRHDT and FYEKMQ (reference sequence). This CDR3 spans 15 amino acids. CDR3 DNA sequence: TGTGCCAGCAGCTTTTATCGGGACAGGGGCTACGAGCAGTACTTC. Protein sequence: CASSFYRDRGYEQYF.

The chain recombines TRBV19 with TRBJ1-2; the match to TRBD1 covers 7 bases. The CDR3 totals 14 residues. CDR1 is LNHDA and CDR2 is SQIVND in the germline V gene (reference sequence). J lost 4 bases, V lost 5 bases, and 7 bases had no gene match. CDR3 amino acids: CASSLRQGIYGYTF. CDR3 in DNA: TGTGCCAGTAGTTTAAGACAGGGTATCTATGGCTACACCTTC. The full variable domain, in which reference TRBV19 and TRBJ1-2 provide the parts outside the CDR3, is DGGITQSPKYLFRKEGQNVTLSCEQNLNHDAMYWYRQDPGQGLRLIYYSQIVNDFQKGDIAEGYSVSREKKESFPLTVTSAQKNPTAFYLCASSLRQGIYGYTFGSGTRLTVV.

This clone appeared once. This sequence joins TRBV27 and TRBJ2-7; 9 nucleotides line up with TRBD1. The V and J ends lost 6 bases and 2 bases, in that order; junction bases with no gene match: 5. CDR3 length: 14 amino acids. Germline-derived CDR1 and CDR2 are MNHEY and SMNVEV (reference sequence). CDR3 residues: CASRGTGLTYEQYF. The CDR3 DNA is TGTGCCAGCAGGGGGACAGGGTTGACCTACGAGCAGTACTTC.

This chain uses TRBV10-3 with TRBJ1-3, with 12 bases lining up with TRBD1. Losses at the gene ends were 7 bases for V and 0 bases for J; bases not matched to a gene: 13. The CDR3 totals 19 residues. CDR1 ENHRY and CDR2 SYGVKD come from the germline V gene. CDR3 sequence: CAINEGQGAKISSGNTIYF. The CDR3 DNA follows: TGTGCCATCAACGAGGGACAGGGGGCAAAGATCTCCTCTGGAAACACCATATATTTT.

The rearrangement uses TRBV5-1 and TRBJ2-7, with a possible D match to TRBD2 (5 bases). This CDR3 region has 17 residues. V was clipped by 4 bases and J by 0 bases, with 20 bases between them. The V gene's germline CDR1 is SGHRS and CDR2 YFSETQ. CDR3 amino acids: CASSPGIGSGFSYEQYF. The CDR3, as DNA: TGCGCCAGCAGCCCCGGGATAGGGTCGGGGTTCTCCTACGAGCAGTACTTC.

The chain joins TRBV19 to TRBJ2-7, with 14 bases that match TRBD2. Germline CDR1 LNHDA, CDR2 SQIVND (reference sequence). CDR3 length: 17 amino acids. Trimming cost V 5 bases and J 7 bases; bases outside gene matches: 13. CDR3 region: CASSASTSGRARHEQYF. In DNA form, the CDR3 reads TGTGCCAGTAGTGCATCGACTAGCGGGAGGGCCCGTCATGAGCAGTACTTC.

The CDR3 DNA sequence: TGCGCCAGCAGCCAAGGTGGAGGTCTTGCCTACGAGCAGTACTTC. Translating it yields CASSQGGGLAYEQYF. This chain connects TRBV4-1 to TRBJ2-7; D is possibly TRBD2 (5 bases). This CDR3 is built from 15 residues. V was pared by 1 base and J by 2 bases, with 12 bases between. CDR1 is MGHRA, CDR2 YSYEKL, per germline.

The genes are TRBV28 and TRBJ1-1; possible D gene TRBD1, 6 bases. V was shortened by 7 bases and J by 8 bases, with 14 bases between the two germline ends. The length of the CDR3 is 12 residues. CDR1 is MDHEN and CDR2 is SYDVKM in the germline V gene. The CDR3 reads CASIRTASEAFF. The CDR3 DNA follows: TGTGCCAGCATAAGGACAGCGTCAGAAGCTTTCTTT.

The chain couples TRBV28 to TRBJ1-5, with D perhaps matching TRBD1 (5 bases). From germline, CDR1 is MDHEN and CDR2 SYDVKM. There are 14 residues in the CDR3. The V end was cut by 5 bases, the J end by 2 bases, with 10 bases between. The CDR3: CASSPAGRNQPQHF. CDR3 coding DNA: TGTGCCAGCAGTCCAGCGGGACGCAATCAGCCCCAGCATTTT.

The chain combines TRBV5-1 with TRBJ1-1; 8 bases align to TRBD1. Germline V lookup: CDR1 SGHRS, CDR2 YFSETQ. Germline trimming cut 3 bases from V and 4 bases from J; bases unmatched to any gene: 11. This CDR3 contains 16 residues. For the CDR3, the DNA is TGCGCCAGCAGCTCACGACTGGACAGGGTGGGCACTGAAGCTTTCTTT. It encodes CASSSRLDRVGTEAFF.

Comments on this clone: Compared with germline, one end of the junction differs, possibly owing to a read error. The chain recombines TRBV5-1 with TRBJ1-5; D might be TRBD1 (6 bases). Germline V gives CDR1 SGHRS, CDR2 YFSETQ. The CDR3 extends over 12 amino acids. This CDR3 reads CASSYEGGSPNF. In DNA, the CDR3 is TGCGCCAGCAGTTACGAGGGGGGGTCTCCAAATTTT.

This clone has just one count. The rearrangement uses TRBV6-6 and TRBJ1-2; TRBD1 matches at 9 bases. The germline CDR1 and CDR2 sequences are MNHNY and SVGAGI (reference sequence). The CDR3 consists of 13 residues. Germline trimming cut 7 bases from V and 4 bases from J; bases unmatched to any gene: 4. CDR3 sequence (DNA): TGTGCCAGCAACATGGACAGGGGCTATGGCTACACCTTC. It is translated as CASNMDRGYGYTF.

V is TRBV25-1 and J is TRBJ1-2; possibly TRBD1 for D (6 bases). Per germline, CDR1 MGHDK and CDR2 SYGVNS. This CDR3 region has 16 residues. Trimming pared 3 bases from V and 2 bases from J, leaving 16 bases between. The CDR3 loop reads CASSDVLGQGNYGYTF. As DNA, the CDR3 is TGTGCCAGCAGTGACGTGTTGGGGCAGGGGAACTATGGCTACACCTTC.

The V gene is TRBV7-6, the J gene TRBJ1-1; 12 bases map to TRBD1. This CDR3 is built from 18 residues. CDR1 is SGHVS and CDR2 is FNYEAQ in the germline V gene. Trimming took 2 bases from V and 5 from J; bases not matched to a gene: 12. CDR3 region: CASSLRAPGQGAGTEAFF. DNA for the CDR3: TGTGCCAGCAGCTTACGGGCTCCGGGACAGGGGGCTGGTACTGAAGCTTTCTTT. Together with reference TRBV7-6 and TRBJ1-1, the CDR3 gives the full variable domain: GAGVSQSPRYKVTKRGQDVALRCDPISGHVSLYWYRQALGQGPEFLTYFNYEAQQDKSGLPNDRFSAERPEGSISTLTIQRTEQRDSAMYRCASSLRAPGQGAGTEAFFGQGTRLTVV.

The genes are TRBV28 and TRBJ1-5, with D possibly TRBD1 on 5 matching bases. V shed 4 bases and J shed 9 bases, with 16 bases lying between them. Germline V gene sequence: CDR1 MDHEN, CDR2 SYDVKM. The CDR3 runs 14 residues. The CDR3, as DNA: TGTGCCAGCAGTTCTATAATGGGGGGACCGCCCCAGCATTTT. Its translation is CASSSIMGGPPQHF.

This clone has just one count. This sequence joins TRBV13 and TRBJ2-1, with 9 bases identical to TRBD2. V lost 1 base and J lost 10; bases outside the gene matches: 11. This CDR3 contains 16 residues. CDR1 and CDR2 from the germline V gene are PRHDT and FYEKMQ (reference sequence). CDR3 coding DNA: TGTGCCAGCAGCTTAGTAGGTAGCGGGAGTAAGGGGGAGCAGTTCTTC. It is translated as CASSLVGSGSKGEQFF.

This chain links TRBV11-2 with TRBJ2-7; 9 bases map to TRBD2. The CDR3 has 15 residues. Germline trimming cut 5 bases from V and 0 bases from J; bases unmatched to any gene: 5. Germline V gene sequence: CDR1 SGHAT, CDR2 FQNNGV. The CDR3 DNA reads as TGTGCCAGCAGCACCTTAGCGGGAGTCTCCTACGAGCAGTACTTC. Protein sequence: CASSTLAGVSYEQYF.

The J gene is TRBJ1-3, the V gene TRBV13; D gene uncertain. This CDR3 contains 15 residues. Germline-derived CDR1 and CDR2 are PRHDT and FYEKMQ (reference sequence). Trimming took off 5 bases at V and 0 bases at J, with 11 bases between the two ends. The CDR3 DNA reads TGTGCCAGCAGCCACCGGAGTTTCTCTGGAAACACCATATATTTT. This encodes CASSHRSFSGNTIYF.

The CDR3: CAWSGGGRVAGELFF. In DNA, the CDR3 is TGTGCCTGGAGTGGAGGGGGACGAGTAGCCGGGGAGCTGTTTTTT. The rearrangement links TRBV30 to TRBJ2-2; D might be TRBD1 (6 bases). The CDR3 runs to 15 residues. Germline loops: CDR1 GTSNPN, CDR2 SVGIG (reference sequence). Trimming took off 1 base at V and 6 bases at J, with 15 bases between the two ends. Drawing the rest from reference TRBV30 and TRBJ2-2, the complete variable domain is SQTIHQWPATLVQPVGSPLSLECTVEGTSNPNLYWYRQAAGRGLQLLFYSVGIGQISSEVPQNLSASRPQDRQFILSSKKLLLSDSGFYLCAWSGGGRVAGELFFGEGSRLTVL.

This rearrangement joins TRBV27 to TRBJ2-1; TRBD2 aligns across 10 bases. V shed 5 bases and J 3 bases; nucleotides not matched to a gene: 10. Germline values: CDR1 MNHEY, CDR2 SMNVEV (reference sequence). CDR3 length equals 17 residues. CDR3 sequence reads: CASSGSGRTKYYNEQFF. DNA for the CDR3: TGTGCCAGCAGTGGTAGCGGGAGGACGAAATACTACAATGAGCAGTTCTTC.

This chain links TRBV6-1 with TRBJ2-3, with a weak D call TRBD2 (6 bases). Per germline, CDR1 MNHNS and CDR2 SASEGT. The CDR3 loop spans 15 amino acids. Deletions cut 8 bases from V and 1 base from J, with 16 bases between. The CDR3 nucleotides are TGTGCCAGCCGCGGGGCGTCGTACGGCACAGATACGCAGTATTTT. It encodes CASRGASYGTDTQYF.

The chain couples TRBV2 to TRBJ2-7, with D possibly being TRBD2 (6 bases). From germline, CDR1 is SNHLY and CDR2 FYNNEI. The CDR3 loop spans 13 amino acids. V was cut by 4 bases and J by 6 bases, with 13 bases left in between. In DNA form, the CDR3 reads TGTGCCAGCAGTGGCGGGATTCCCCTCGAGCAGTACTTC. It specifies CASSGGIPLEQYF.

The gene calls are TRBV6-1 and TRBJ1-5, with D unclear. Per the germline V gene, CDR1 is MNHNS and CDR2 is SASEGT. The CDR3 contains 14 residues. The V end lost 8 bases, the J end lost 7 bases, and 18 bases lay between the germline ends. The CDR3 DNA reads as TGTGCCAGCCTAGTTCGTGGTAGCGGGCAGCCCCAGCATTTT. Protein: CASLVRGSGQPQHF.

The chain links TRBV29-1 to TRBJ1-1, with 10 bases matching TRBD1. CDR1 is SQVTM, CDR2 ANQGSEA, per germline. The CDR3 sequence is 16 residues long. V lost 3 bases and J lost 4; bases outside the gene matches: 11. The DNA of the CDR3 is TGCAGCGTTGAGGGACAGGGGAGTGGTGCAGGCACTGAAGCTTTCTTT. It encodes CSVEGQGSGAGTEAFF.

The chain is built from TRBV2 and TRBJ1-1; D is undetermined. There are 14 residues in the CDR3. V dropped 7 bases and J dropped 0 bases, with 12 bases sitting between them. Germline V gene lookup returns CDR1 SNHLY and CDR2 FYNNEI. DNA for the CDR3: TGTGCCAGCAATTACCCCCGAGTGAACACTGAAGCTTTCTTT. Its translation is CASNYPRVNTEAFF. Full variable domain (missing parts from reference TRBV2 and TRBJ1-1): EPEVTQTPSHQVTQMGQEVILRCVPISNHLYFYWYRQILGQKVEFLVSFYNNEISEKSEIFDDQFSVERPDGSNFTLKIRSTKLEDSAMYFCASNYPRVNTEAFFGQGTRLTVV.

A few counts support this clone. The genes are TRBV15 and TRBJ1-5, with D possibly being TRBD1 (6 bases). The V end lost 2 bases, the J end lost 1 base, and 15 bases lay between the germline ends. The CDR3 contains 17 residues. Germline CDR1 LNHNV, CDR2 YYDKDF (reference sequence). The DNA of the CDR3 is TGTGCCACCAGCAGACCTAGTCAGACAGGCAGCAATCAGCCCCAGCATTTT. This translates into CATSRPSQTGSNQPQHF.

The CDR3, as DNA: TGTGCCAGCAGTCCCCCAAAAGGGTGGCAGGGCCACCAGAACACTGAAGCTTTCTTT. Protein: CASSPPKGWQGHQNTEAFF. The genes are TRBV2 and TRBJ1-1; D perhaps matches TRBD1 (5 bases). CDR1 and CDR2 from the germline V gene are SNHLY and FYNNEI. The CDR3 runs 19 residues. The V and J ends lost 5 bases and 1 base respectively, with 26 bases between them.

The chain carries TRBV6-4 and TRBJ2-3, with a possible D match to TRBD2 (5 bases). This CDR3 is built from 15 residues. V was shortened by 3 bases and J by 0 bases, with 10 bases between the two germline ends. Germline CDR1 reads MRHNA; CDR2 reads SNTAGT. DNA of the CDR3: TGTGCCAGCAGTGATACAGCGGACAGCACAGATACGCAGTATTTT. This encodes CASSDTADSTDTQYF.

The chain employs TRBV6-6 and TRBJ2-7; TRBD1 matches 12 bases. The CDR3 runs to 13 residues. Germline values: CDR1 MNHNY, CDR2 SVGAGI (reference sequence). J gave up 6 bases and V 5 bases, and 2 bases lay outside the gene matches. The CDR3 nucleotides read TGTGCCAGCAGTGGGACAGGGGGCGGCGAGCAGTACTTC. As protein: CASSGTGGGEQYF.